The present TCR beta chain was sequenced within a study of early T cells in non-severe SARS-CoV-2 infection. For the study at large: Sequencing input comprised bulk RNA from unsorted whole blood; chain pairing was not available. Study-level results: Sequences matched to VDJdb favored anti-spike CD8 responses, while private and CD4 specificities were missed.

Individual cDNA molecules were tagged with unique molecular identifiers, the study reported. TCRdb re-called the 5' RACE reads with MiXCR, one entry per CDR3 protein. The sample has about 64,000 distinct CDR3 sequences, about 11% seen once. CDR1 SGHTA and CDR2 FQGTGA come from the germline V gene. The CDR3 covers 15 residues. V lost 1 base and J lost 3; bases outside the gene matches: 3. This clonotype has only a few counts. Its target is not known. The input for sequencing was whole blood, taken at baseline. The chain is built from TRBV7-3 and TRBJ2-3, with 8 positions matching TRBD2. The TCR comes from an adult who was a healthcare worker with PCR-confirmed SARS-CoV-2 infection or an uninfected control (not recorded which). CDR3 bases: TGTGCCAGCAGCTTAAATGGACTAGCAACAGATACGCAGTATTTT. The encoded protein is CASSLNGLATDTQYF.